This T cell receptor beta chain was profiled in a study of cytotoxic CD8 clonotypes in ibrutinib-treated CLL. Measured with immunoSEQ multiplex PCR; TCRdb has only the in-frame clones, and not every one. The sample holds roughly 170,000 clones, less than 85% seen once. This clone has just a few counts. One end of the junction does not line up with germline, which may come from a read error. Genomic DNA (around 2 micrograms) was obtained from cryopreserved PBMCs for construction of TCR beta libraries. Source: PBMCs, taken after 24 months of ibrutinib treatment. The sequence was collected from a human donor with chronic lymphocytic leukemia.

The CDR3 here is CASMASLGPPLHF. The CDR3 nucleotides are TGCGCCAGCATGGCCTCTCTCGGCCCACCACTCCACTTT. This chain connects TRBV5-1 to TRBJ1-6; no definite D call. Per germline, CDR1 SGHRS and CDR2 YFSETQ. The CDR3 consists of 13 residues.